The clone carrying this TCR beta chain came up a few times. Only in-frame clones appear in the TCRdb table, and some are missing; sequencing was by immunoSEQ multiplex PCR. Among 9,500 to 15,000 clones listed, roughly 70% were seen once. Specified time point: after neoadjuvant nivolumab, at surgical resection. PBMCs were not maintained or expanded in culture before analysis. The data belong to a study of neoadjuvant anti-PD-1 for oral cavity cancer. On the study more broadly: Around day 43, patients without progression received a fourth nivolumab dose before surgery.

The CDR3 is made up of 13 amino acids. Between the trimmed V and J ends, which lost 0 bases and 4 bases, there was a span of 7 bases. CDR1 is SGHRS, CDR2 YFSETQ, per germline. The origin of this receptor is a person aged 35-79 years with oral cavity squamous cell carcinoma. The specimen was PBMCs, collected after nivolumab (anti-PD-1) treatment. The chain has TRBV5-1 and TRBJ1-2; D call uncertain. Written as DNA, the CDR3 is TGCGCCAGCAGCTTGGAACAGATCTATGGCTACACCTTC. Translation: CASSLEQIYGYTF.